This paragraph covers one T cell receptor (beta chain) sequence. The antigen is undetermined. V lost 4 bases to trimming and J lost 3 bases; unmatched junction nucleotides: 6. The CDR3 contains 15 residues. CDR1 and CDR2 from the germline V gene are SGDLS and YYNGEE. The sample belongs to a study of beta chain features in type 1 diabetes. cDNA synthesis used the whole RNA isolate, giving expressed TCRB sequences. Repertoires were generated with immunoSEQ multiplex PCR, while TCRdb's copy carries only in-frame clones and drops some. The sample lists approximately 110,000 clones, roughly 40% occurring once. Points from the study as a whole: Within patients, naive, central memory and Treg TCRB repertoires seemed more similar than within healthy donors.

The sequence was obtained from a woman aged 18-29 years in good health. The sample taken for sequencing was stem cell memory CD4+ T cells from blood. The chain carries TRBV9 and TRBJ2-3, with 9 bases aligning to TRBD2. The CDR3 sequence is CASSISGRLTDTQYF. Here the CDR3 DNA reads TGTGCCAGCAGCATAAGCGGGAGGTTGACAGATACGCAGTATTTT. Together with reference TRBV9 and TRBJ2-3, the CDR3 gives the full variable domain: DSGVTQTPKHLITATGQRVTLRCSPRSGDLSVYWYQQSLDQGLQFLIQYYNGEERAKGNILERFSAQQFPDLHSELNLSSLELGDSALYFCASSISGRLTDTQYFGPGTRLTVL.